This TCR beta chain came from a study of T cell repertoires in cytomegalovirus infection. Findings of the study overall: HLA-C-restricted CMV clonotypes gave the most frequent clonotype in two of eight donors. Using cumulative public TCR beta family frequency, the authors identified those who carried CMV together with the relevant HLA.

Details on this clonotype: Its target is unknown.

TCRdb redid the calling of the reads with MiXCR, one entry per CDR3 protein. Among about 740,000 distinct CDR3 sequences, roughly 36% were seen once, and the ten largest hold approximately 18%. The starting material was cultured PBMCs, obtained from culture after CMV antigen stimulation. The receptor comes from a human donor in good health (CMV status not recorded). Some clones in this sample may be carry-over from other donors' samples.

CDR3 in amino acids: CASSPSSGGTTDTQYF. The CDR3 DNA is TGTGCCAGCAGCCCCTCTAGCGGGGGGACCACAGATACGCAGTATTTT. The rearrangement joins TRBV7-4 to TRBJ2-3; 11 bases agree with TRBD2. Germline V gene lookup returns CDR1 SGHVT and CDR2 SQSDAQ. V was clipped by 5 bases and J by 2 bases; unmatched bases: 6. This CDR3 comprises 16 residues.